This T cell receptor (beta chain) was obtained from a study of blood T cell repertoires in COVID-19. Data came from immunoSEQ multiplex PCR; TCRdb stores just in-frame clones and leaves some out. The table lists 90,000 or so clones, roughly 85% of them singletons. In germline, CDR1 is MDHEN, CDR2 SYDVKM. The CDR3 runs to 15 residues. The trim removed 5 bases at V and 3 bases at J, leaving 8 bases unmatched. This clonotype was obtained from a woman aged 60-75 years with COVID-19, enrolled during active disease. Specimen: peripheral blood. The J gene is TRBJ2-3, the V gene TRBV28, with 7 bases fitting TRBD1. CDR3 coding DNA: TGTGCCAGCAGTCCCCCGGACAGGCTGACAGATACGCAGTATTTT. Its protein product is CASSPPDRLTDTQYF.